Below, 32 T cell receptor beta chains from the same sample are listed, as sequenced in a study of T cell repertoires in cytomegalovirus infection (dated by TCRdb to about 2019). The listed sequencing device is Illumina HiSeq 1500. Starting from the raw public reads, TCRdb applied fastp trimming at Q25, assembled clones with MiXCR and retained in-frame beta chains. Identical CDR3 protein sequences are pooled into one entry, listed with their most common genes and DNA. Here the sample has 250,000 to 300,000 distinct CDR3 sequences; approximately 14% occur a single time. Of the sample, 8.8% is held by the ten largest clones. Sequencing was carried out using PBMCs. All receptors come from a human donor in good health (CMV status not recorded). Some clones in this sample may be carry-over from other donors' samples.

This clonotype appeared many times. The rearrangement joins TRBV19 to TRBJ1-1; D might be TRBD1 (5 bases). Germline CDR1 reads LNHDA; CDR2 reads SQIVND (reference sequence). The CDR3 consists of 15 residues. V dropped 7 bases and J dropped 4 bases, with 19 bases sitting between them. The CDR3 loop is CASTAWEGSSTEAFF. For the CDR3, the DNA is TGTGCCAGTACCGCCTGGGAGGGGTCTTCCACTGAAGCTTTCTTT.

The table lists this clonotype with many counts. The rearrangement joins TRBV14 to TRBJ2-3, with D maybe TRBD2 (5 bases). V lost 4 bases and J lost 2, with 19 bases in between. CDR1 and CDR2 (germline): SGHDN, FVKESK. The CDR3 extends over 17 amino acids. CDR3 amino acids: CASSPSPWGEFTDTQYF. The CDR3 DNA follows: TGTGCCAGCAGCCCGTCCCCCTGGGGAGAGTTCACAGATACGCAGTATTTT. The whole variable domain, remainder taken from reference TRBV14 and TRBJ2-3, is EAGVTQFPSHSVIEKGQTVTLRCDPISGHDNLYWYRRVMGKEIKFLLHFVKESKQDESGMPNNRFLAERTGGTYSTLKVQPAELEDSGVYFCASSPSPWGEFTDTQYFGPGTRLTVL.

This clonotype was counted at least ten times. This chain connects TRBV2 to TRBJ2-2, with D perhaps TRBD1 or TRBD2 (5 bases each). V lost 7 bases to trimming and J lost 0 bases, with 18 bases between them. The CDR3 is 17 amino acids. Germline-derived CDR1 and CDR2 are SNHLY and FYNNEI. For the CDR3, the DNA is TGTGCCAGCACTGCCGTCGGGGACCGATCGAACACCGGGGAGCTGTTTTTT. It specifies CASTAVGDRSNTGELFF.

This clonotype was counted many times. The chain is built from TRBV24-1 and TRBJ2-5; D is ambiguous. CDR3 length equals 15 residues. The V gene's germline CDR1 is KGHDR and CDR2 SFDVKD. The ends were cut back, 2 bases at V and 1 base at J, with 10 bases in the middle. CDR3 residues: CATSDSTGGQETQYF. In DNA form, the CDR3 reads TGTGCCACCAGTGATTCCACTGGCGGCCAAGAGACCCAGTACTTC.

This clonotype was observed many times. The V gene is TRBV4-3, the J gene TRBJ2-1; D is perhaps TRBD1 (6 bases). Per germline, CDR1 LGHNA and CDR2 YSLEER. The length of the CDR3 is 13 residues. Trimming took off 5 bases at V and 9 bases at J, with 14 bases between the two ends. The DNA of the CDR3 is TGCGCCAGCAGCGGACAGAGGTTGGGTGAGCAGTTCTTC. It specifies CASSGQRLGEQFF.

The gene calls are TRBV24-1 and TRBJ1-3; tentatively, D is TRBD1 (5 bases). CDR3 length: 15 residues. CDR1 is KGHDR, CDR2 SFDVKD, per germline. V was pared by 3 bases and J by 2 bases, with 10 bases between. The CDR3 sequence is CATSDHRDAGNTIYF. CDR3 bases: TGTGCCACCAGTGATCACCGGGACGCTGGAAACACCATATATTTT.

V gene TRBV19 combines with J gene TRBJ1-1; D is uncertain. Germline V gene lookup returns CDR1 LNHDA and CDR2 SQIVND (reference sequence). The CDR3 runs to 13 residues. Trimming took off 7 bases at V and 5 bases at J, with 14 bases between the two ends. Here the CDR3 DNA reads TGTGCCAGTAAAGGTGAACGGCAGACTGAAGCTTTCTTT. Its translation: CASKGERQTEAFF.

The gene calls are TRBV20-1 and TRBJ2-7, with TRBD2 matching over 10 bases. This CDR3 is built from 16 residues. Germline-derived CDR1 and CDR2 are DFQATT and SNEGSKA (reference sequence). The J segment lost 7 bases and the V segment lost 0 bases, leaving 12 bases of the junction unmatched. The CDR3 here is CSARDPQSGRAGEQYF. CDR3 DNA: TGCAGTGCTAGAGATCCTCAGAGCGGGAGGGCAGGGGAGCAGTACTTC.

This clonotype was observed a handful of times. The chain recombines TRBV6-1 with TRBJ2-7; tentative D call: TRBD2 (6 bases). Germline V gene sequence: CDR1 MNHNS, CDR2 SASEGT. The CDR3 is 14 amino acids. Trimming removed 2 bases at V and 3 bases at J, with 11 bases between. The CDR3 loop reads CASSEPGLSYEQYF. In DNA form, the CDR3 reads TGTGCCAGCAGTGAACCGGGACTCAGCTACGAGCAGTACTTC.

The chain has TRBV3-1 and TRBJ2-5; D is possibly TRBD2 (5 bases). Germline loops: CDR1 LGHDT, CDR2 YNNKEL (reference sequence). CDR3 length: 13 amino acids. V lost 0 bases and J 4 bases, leaving 6 bases between the germline ends. The CDR3: CASSQEGGETQYF. The CDR3 region has the DNA TGTGCCAGCAGCCAAGAAGGAGGAGAGACCCAGTACTTC.

J is TRBJ2-7 and V is TRBV20-1; no definite D call. Trimming removed 3 bases at V and 0 bases at J, with 9 bases between. The CDR3 spans 13 residues. Germline CDR1 and CDR2: DFQATT and SNEGSKA (reference sequence). CDR3 nucleotides: TGCAGTGCTAGCGGCCAGGACTCCTACGAGCAGTACTTC. This gives the protein CSASGQDSYEQYF.

The V gene is TRBV29-1, the J gene TRBJ1-1; D remains unclear. The CDR3 contains 14 residues. V was clipped by 6 bases and J by 1 base, with 15 bases between them. CDR1 SQVTM and CDR2 ANQGSEA come from the germline V gene. The CDR3 spells CSVAGRLGNTEAFF. DNA for the CDR3: TGCAGCGTCGCCGGACGTCTCGGGAACACTGAAGCTTTCTTT.

There are many counts of this clonotype. The chain uses TRBV7-9 and TRBJ1-1; tentative D call: TRBD1 (5 bases). The length of the CDR3 is 14 residues. CDR1 and CDR2 (germline): SEHNR, FQNEAQ (reference sequence). Trimming left V 5 bases short and J 1 base short, with 11 bases between. The CDR3 loop is CASSPGRTNTEAFF. CDR3 in DNA: TGTGCCAGCAGCCCGGGACGGACGAACACTGAAGCTTTCTTT.

This clonotype has a count of ten or more. DNA for the CDR3: TGTGCCAGCAGCTTAGAAGGAGGGACTCAGCCCCAGCATTTT. Its translation: CASSLEGGTQPQHF. J is TRBJ1-5 and V is TRBV7-9; perhaps TRBD1 as D (5 bases). Trimming cost V 1 base and J 6 bases, with 10 bases left between them. There are 14 residues in the CDR3. The germline V gene has CDR1 SEHNR and CDR2 FQNEAQ (reference sequence).

The rearrangement uses TRBV18 and TRBJ2-3; D not certain. V shed 2 bases and J shed 2 bases, with 8 bases lying between them. The CDR3 contains 14 residues. The germline gives CDR1 KGHSH, CDR2 LQKENI. In DNA, the CDR3 is TGTGCCAGCTCACCAAACGCTATCACAGATACGCAGTATTTT. Protein sequence: CASSPNAITDTQYF.

This chain joins TRBV2 and TRBJ1-4; 9 positions match TRBD1. Germline-derived CDR1 and CDR2 are SNHLY and FYNNEI. The V segment lost 6 bases and the J segment 8 bases; nucleotides outside the gene matches: 7. The CDR3 contains 14 residues. The CDR3: CASSEDRGNEKLFF. The DNA for the CDR3 is TGTGCCAGCAGCGAGGACAGGGGAAACGAAAAACTGTTTTTT.

There are a few counts of this clonotype. The V gene is TRBV7-2, the J gene TRBJ1-2; D uncertain. The germline CDR1 and CDR2 sequences are SGHTA and FQGNSA. The V and J ends lost 3 bases and 10 bases respectively, with 12 bases between them. This CDR3 is 12 amino acids long. CDR3 bases: TGTGCCAGCAGCTTTTCTCCCCCCTCCTACACCTTC. Translated: CASSFSPPSYTF. Filled out from reference TRBV7-2 and TRBJ1-2, the complete variable domain reads GAGVSQSPSNKVTEKGKDVELRCDPISGHTALYWYRQSLGQGLEFLIYFQGNSAPDKSGLPSDRFSAERTGGSVSTLTIQRTQQEDSAVYLCASSFSPPSYTFGSGTRLTVV.

The V gene is TRBV4-2, the J gene TRBJ2-1; perhaps TRBD2 as D (6 bases). Looked up from germline, CDR1 is LGHNA and CDR2 is YNFKEQ. This CDR3 has 15 residues. Trimming took off 1 base at V and 4 bases at J, with 11 bases between the two ends. DNA of the CDR3: TGTGCCAGCAGCCAAGGGGGGACTGGTTACAATGAGCAGTTCTTC. It yields the protein CASSQGGTGYNEQFF.

This clonotype occurred many times. The CDR3 spells CSAPGLAGDYNEQFF. CDR3 nucleotide sequence: TGCAGTGCTCCCGGACTAGCGGGGGACTACAATGAGCAGTTCTTC. The J gene is TRBJ2-1, the V gene TRBV20-1; TRBD2 matches 13 bases. The CDR3 has 15 residues. V dropped 5 bases and J dropped 3; count of bases not matched to a gene: 4. Germline V lookup: CDR1 DFQATT, CDR2 SNEGSKA (reference sequence).

With respect to this clonotype: This clone may be a read error of a much larger clone one base away. The chain is built from TRBV5-1 and TRBJ2-5; 10 bases align to TRBD2. CDR1 SGHRS and CDR2 YFSETQ come from the germline V gene. With 1 base clipped from V and 7 bases from J, the junction kept 7 bases outside the gene matches. The CDR3 extends over 15 amino acids. CDR3 nucleotides: TGCGCCAGCAGCTTGATAGCGGGAGGCGCAGTGACCCAGTACTTC. Its translation is CASSLIAGGAVTQYF.

Note on this clonotype: A much bigger clone sits one base away, suggesting this may be a read error. The chain carries TRBV10-3 and TRBJ2-7, with 14 bases that match TRBD2. The junction had 8 bases not matched to a gene; V was cut back by 11 bases and J by 5 bases. Germline CDR1 reads ENHRY; CDR2 reads SYGVKD. The CDR3 covers 14 residues. The CDR3: CAPRLAGGRDEQYV. CDR3 DNA: TGTGCCCCCCGACTAGCGGGAGGGCGGGACGAGCAGTACGTC.

CDR3 coding DNA: TGTGCCAGCAGCTTATCGGGGGCGTCTGGGGCCAACGTCCTGACTTTC. It codes for CASSLSGASGANVLTF. V and J are TRBV7-2 and TRBJ2-6; either TRBD1 or TRBD2 may supply D (6 bases each). The CDR3 extends over 16 amino acids. The V gene's germline CDR1 is SGHTA and CDR2 FQGNSA. V was clipped by 2 bases and J by 1 base, with 9 bases between them.

This clonotype was counted ten times or more. This rearrangement joins TRBV19 to TRBJ1-5; tentatively, D is TRBD1 (5 bases). The CDR3 consists of 14 residues. Germline values: CDR1 LNHDA, CDR2 SQIVND (reference sequence). The V end lost 2 bases, the J end lost 2 bases, and 7 bases lay between the germline ends. DNA for the CDR3: TGTGCCAGTAGTATAAGCAGGGGCAATCAGCCCCAGCATTTT. Residues: CASSISRGNQPQHF.

The chain carries TRBV20-1 and TRBJ2-7; no clear D. The CDR3 extends over 11 amino acids. The germline CDR1 and CDR2 sequences are DFQATT and SNEGSKA (reference sequence). Trimming shortened V by 1 base and J by 5 bases, and 6 bases separated the two germline ends. The CDR3 spells CSARGGNEQYF. The DNA of the CDR3 is TGCAGTGCTAGAGGAGGAAACGAGCAGTACTTC.

The chain uses TRBV25-1 and TRBJ1-5; D unresolved. The CDR3 totals 14 residues. Trimming shortened V by 2 bases and J by 1 base, and 6 bases separated the two germline ends. The germline V gene encodes CDR1 MGHDK and CDR2 SYGVNS. The CDR3 DNA is TGTGCCAGCAGTGAACGAGACAGCAATCAGCCCCAGCATTTT. This gives the protein CASSERDSNQPQHF.

This clonotype was counted only a few times. This chain connects TRBV6-2 or TRBV6-3 to TRBJ2-5; D not resolved. This CDR3 is built from 13 residues. V shed 6 bases and J shed 5 bases, with 13 bases lying between them. Germline CDR1 is MNHEY and CDR2 is SVGEGT. The CDR3 region has the DNA TGTGCCAGCAGACCCTTAGAGGTGGAGACCCAGTACTTC. Encoded protein: CASRPLEVETQYF.

With regard to this clonotype: A much larger clone sits a single nucleotide away, making a read error possible. V gene TRBV7-6 combines with J gene TRBJ2-3; TRBD2 is a possible D gene (5 bases). Germline assignment: CDR1 SGHVS and CDR2 FNYEAQ. Trimming took off 3 bases at V and 3 bases at J, with 10 bases between the two ends. The CDR3 extends over 14 amino acids. The CDR3 loop is CASSFGPGTDTQYF. CDR3 sequence (DNA): TGTGCCAGCAGCTTTGGACCGGGGACAGATACGCAGTATTTT.

This clonotype was counted between two and nine times. V usage is TRBV5-6 and J usage is TRBJ2-1; D is ambiguous. Germline V gene sequence: CDR1 SGHDT, CDR2 YYEEEE. This CDR3 has 12 amino acids. Trimming took 4 bases from V and 5 from J, leaving 7 bases between them. The CDR3 sequence is CASSPFDNEQFF. The CDR3 DNA follows: TGTGCCAGCAGCCCTTTTGACAATGAGCAGTTCTTC.

The chain joins TRBV28 to TRBJ1-3; D is uncertain. V lost 1 base and J lost 0, with 4 bases in between. Germline V gene data show CDR1 as MDHEN and CDR2 as SYDVKM. This CDR3 spans 14 amino acids. The CDR3 DNA follows: TGTGCCAGCAGTTTATTGGGCTCTGGAAACACCATATATTTT. Translation: CASSLLGSGNTIYF.

In its sample, this clonotype was seen many times. The rearrangement uses TRBV7-2 and TRBJ1-3; no reliable D call. The V gene's germline CDR1 is SGHTA and CDR2 FQGNSA. This CDR3 spans 15 amino acids. The ends were cut back, 3 bases at V and 3 bases at J, with 12 bases in the middle. The chain's CDR3 is CASSLDRAFGNTIYF. CDR3 nucleotides: TGTGCCAGCAGCTTGGATAGGGCCTTTGGAAACACCATATATTTT. Full variable domain (rest looked up from reference TRBV7-2 and TRBJ1-3): GAGVSQSPSNKVTEKGKDVELRCDPISGHTALYWYRQSLGQGLEFLIYFQGNSAPDKSGLPSDRFSAERTGGSVSTLTIQRTQQEDSAVYLCASSLDRAFGNTIYFGEGSWLTVV.

DNA for the CDR3: TGTGCCAGCAGTCCGACGCTATCGGGACCAAGCTACGAGCAGTACTTC. Its translation is CASSPTLSGPSYEQYF. V usage is TRBV27 and J usage is TRBJ2-7; the D gene could be TRBD1 or TRBD2 (5 bases each). This CDR3 has 16 amino acids. V was pared by 5 bases and J by 3 bases, with 20 bases between. Germline values: CDR1 MNHEY, CDR2 SMNVEV (reference sequence).

This clonotype came up many times. This chain uses TRBV7-9 with TRBJ1-3; 7 bases agree with TRBD1. V lost 5 bases to trimming and J lost 4 bases; unmatched junction nucleotides: 11. Germline-derived CDR1 and CDR2 are SEHNR and FQNEAQ (reference sequence). This CDR3 is 16 amino acids long. The CDR3, as DNA: TGTGCCAGCAGCACCGACAGGACAGGCGGGGGAAACACCATATATTTT. This sequence encodes CASSTDRTGGGNTIYF.